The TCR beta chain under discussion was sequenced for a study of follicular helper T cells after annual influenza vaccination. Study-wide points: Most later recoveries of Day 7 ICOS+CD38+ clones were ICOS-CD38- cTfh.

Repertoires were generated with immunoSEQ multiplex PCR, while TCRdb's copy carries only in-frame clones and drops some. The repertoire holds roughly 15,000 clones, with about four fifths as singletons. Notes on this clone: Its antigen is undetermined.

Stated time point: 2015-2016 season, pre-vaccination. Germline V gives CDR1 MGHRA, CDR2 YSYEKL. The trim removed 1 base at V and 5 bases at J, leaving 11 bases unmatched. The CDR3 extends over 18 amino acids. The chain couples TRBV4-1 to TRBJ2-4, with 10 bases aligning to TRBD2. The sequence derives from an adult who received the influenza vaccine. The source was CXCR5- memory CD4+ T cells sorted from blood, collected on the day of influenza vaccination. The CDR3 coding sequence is TGCGCCAGCAGCCAAGTACCGCTAGCGGGGGCCTCTCAAAACATTCAGTACTTC. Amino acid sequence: CASSQVPLAGASQNIQYF.